The rows below give T cell receptor beta chains drawn from one sample of a study of blood T cell repertoires in COVID-19. This table comes from immunoSEQ multiplex PCR, and its TCRdb copy is limited to in-frame clones, with some not included. The sample records some 210,000 clones, 92% being singletons. The source material was peripheral blood. The receptors come from a man between 60 and 70 years old with COVID-19, enrolled during active disease. Both conserved end residues are part of each CDR3. Each record gives: D gene, J gene, clone size, V gene, CDR3 DNA, CDR3 protein. A D gene is named only where the DNA matches it firmly. Some rows mark clone size as missing; the rest say once, few, many or name a class of expanded clone.

TRBD1 | TRBJ2-2 | NA | TRBV7-3 | TGTGCCAGCAGCTTATTTTTCGGGACAGGGGCGAACACCGGGGAGCTGTTTTTT | CASSLFFGTGANTGELFF
TRBD2 | TRBJ2-2 | once | TRBV5-1 | TGCGCCAGCAGCAAGGGCGGGGGATTGGGCACCGGGGAGCTGTTTTTT | CASSKGGGLGTGELFF
TRBD1 | TRBJ2-1 | NA | TRBV6-4 | TGTGCCAGCAGTGACGGGACAGGGGGCCGCAATGAGCAGTTCTTC | CASSDGTGGRNEQFF
NA | TRBJ2-1 | NA | TRBV7-9 | TGTGCCAGCAGCTTGCGCCAGGGCCCCCACAATGAGCAGTTCTTC | CASSLRQGPHNEQFF
TRBD2 | TRBJ2-3 | NA | TRBV19 | TGTGCCAGTAGTATAAAGCTAGCGGGGATCTCCACAGATACGCAGTATTTT | CASSIKLAGISTDTQYF
TRBD2 | TRBJ2-1 | many | TRBV2 | TGTGCCAGCAGTGGAGACTGGGCCGGGAGGGCCGAAAATGAGCAGTTCTTC | CASSGDWAGRAENEQFF
NA | TRBJ1-6 | NA | TRBV7-9 | TGTGCCAGCAGCTTGGAGGGGCAGGTCTCACCCCTCCACTTT | CASSLEGQVSPLHF
TRBD2 | TRBJ2-2 | NA | TRBV19 | TGTGCCAGTAGTATTCTAGCGGGAGCGGCCGGGGAGCTGTTTTTT | CASSILAGAAGELFF
TRBD1 | TRBJ2-1 | NA | TRBV4-1 | TGCGCCAGCAGCCAAGTCCTGGGACAGGGATACAATGAGCAGTTCTTC | CASSQVLGQGYNEQFF
TRBD1 | TRBJ1-5 | once | TRBV27 | TGTGCCAGCAGGGGACAGGGGAGGAATCAGCCCCAGCATTTT | CASRGQGRNQPQHF
TRBD2 | TRBJ2-1 | NA | TRBV29-1 | TGCAGCGCCGTTACGTGGACTAGCGGCTACAATGAGCAGTTCTTC | CSAVTWTSGYNEQFF
TRBD1 | TRBJ2-1 | NA | TRBV9 | TGTGCCAGCAGCTTCCAGGGGGCCCCGTTGGGTGAGCAGTTCTTC | CASSFQGAPLGEQFF
TRBD1 | TRBJ1-5 | NA | TRBV7-2 | TGTGCCAGCAGCATCACAGGGGGCGGCAATCAGCCCCAGCATTTT | CASSITGGGNQPQHF
TRBD1 | TRBJ1-5 | NA | TRBV12-3/TRBV12-4 | TGTGCCAGCATGGGACAGGGAAGTCAGCCCCAGCATTTT | CASMGQGSQPQHF
TRBD2 | TRBJ2-7 | NA | TRBV3-1/TRBV3-2 | TGTGCCAGCAGCCAAGACGGGGGGAGGAACGAGCAGTACTTC | CASSQDGGRNEQYF
TRBD1 | TRBJ1-2 | NA | TRBV30 | TGTGCCTGGAATGGACAGGTCTACTATGGCTACACCTTC | CAWNGQVYYGYTF
NA | TRBJ2-3 | few | TRBV28 | TGTGCCAGTGCTTTTGGCGGGGGCACGGATACGCAGTATTTT | CASAFGGGTDTQYF
NA | TRBJ2-7 | once | TRBV11-2 | TGTGCCAGCAGTCCCTCCGGCAGGGTTTTCGACGAGCAGTACTTC | CASSPSGRVFDEQYF
NA | TRBJ2-1 | NA | TRBV6-1 | TGTGCCAGCAGTGAAGAGGCCCACCGGAGCTCCTACAATGAGCAGTTCTTC | CASSEEAHRSSYNEQFF
NA | TRBJ2-7 | NA | TRBV30 | TGTGCCTGGAGTGTTGTCGGGTCCTACGAGCAGTACTTC | CAWSVVGSYEQYF
TRBD2 | TRBJ2-2 | NA | TRBV7-9 | TGTGCCAGCAGCTTAAACGGGGGGAGCTACACCGGGGAGCTGTTTTTT | CASSLNGGSYTGELFF
NA | TRBJ1-5 | few | TRBV2 | TGTGCCAGCAGGGGAACTCCAAGGACGGGGAATCAGCCCCAGCATTTT | CASRGTPRTGNQPQHF
TRBD1 | TRBJ1-1 | NA | TRBV29-1 | TGCAGCGTTGAGACAGGGGTTGGGAACACTGAAGCTTTCTTT | CSVETGVGNTEAFF
TRBD1 | TRBJ2-7 | few | TRBV28 | TGTGCCAGCAGTTCCGCGACTACCTGGACAGGCTACGAGCAGTACTTC | CASSSATTWTGYEQYF
NA | TRBJ1-1 | NA | TRBV5-1 | TGCGCCAGCAGCTGGAGGGACCCGAACACTGAAGCTTTCTTT | CASSWRDPNTEAFF
TRBD1 | TRBJ1-1 | NA | TRBV19 | TGTGCCAGTAGTATGCTGGACAGGACGAACACTGAAGCTTTCTTT | CASSMLDRTNTEAFF
TRBD1 | TRBJ1-2 | NA | TRBV28 | TGTGCCAGCAGTTTAGGAGGGGGACAGATTCCCTATGGCTACACCTTC | CASSLGGGQIPYGYTF
NA | TRBJ1-3 | NA | TRBV4-2 | TGTGCCAGCAGCCAAGATGTGAGGAACGGCGGAAACACCATATATTTT | CASSQDVRNGGNTIYF
TRBD1 | TRBJ2-2 | NA | TRBV9 | TGTGCCAGCAGCCCCAGACAGGGGACCGGGGAGCTGTTTTTT | CASSPRQGTGELFF
TRBD1 | TRBJ1-3 | NA | TRBV6-5 | TGTGCCAGCAGTTACGACAGGGGGCAAGGAAACACCATATATTTT | CASSYDRGQGNTIYF
NA | TRBJ2-2 | NA | TRBV5-4 | TGTGCCAGCAGCCTGCCTAGCACCACCGGGGAGCTGTTTTTT | CASSLPSTTGELFF
TRBD1 | TRBJ1-2 | NA | TRBV7-2 | TGTGCCAGCAGCTTAGGAGGGACAGGGGTGTCCTATGGCTACACCTTC | CASSLGGTGVSYGYTF
NA | TRBJ2-7 | NA | TRBV6-5 | TGTGCCAGCAGTCGGGAGAGACAGACCTACGAGCAGTACTTC | CASSRERQTYEQYF
TRBD1 | TRBJ1-1 | NA | TRBV7-2 | TGTGCCAGCAGCTTAGGGGGGACAGGGGGCGGGAACACTGAAGCTTTCTTT | CASSLGGTGGGNTEAFF
NA | TRBJ1-2 | once | TRBV27 | TGTGCCAGCAGTGTTCGAGCTAACTATGGCTACACCTTC | CASSVRANYGYTF
TRBD1 | TRBJ1-2 | NA | TRBV6-5 | TGTGCCAGCAGTAACGGACAGGCCTCTAACTATGGCTACACCTTC | CASSNGQASNYGYTF
NA | TRBJ2-7 | NA | TRBV7-9 | TGTGCCAGCAGCTCCGGACACTACGAGCAGTACTTC | CASSSGHYEQYF
NA | TRBJ1-3 | NA | TRBV7-9 | TGTGCCAGCAGCCCCTCCCCGGGCTCTGGAAACACCATATATTTT | CASSPSPGSGNTIYF
TRBD1 | TRBJ1-6 | NA | TRBV18 | TGTGCCAGCTCACTCAACCTGGGACAGGATAATTCACCCCTCCACTTT | CASSLNLGQDNSPLHF
TRBD2 | TRBJ2-1 | NA | TRBV3-1/TRBV3-2 | TGTGCCAGCCAACGGGGGGGCGGGTCCTACAATGAGCAGTTCTTC | CASQRGGGSYNEQFF
NA | TRBJ1-2 | NA | TRBV7-9 | TGTGCCAGCAGCTTAGCCCTGGGGGGAGGTGGCTACACCTTC | CASSLALGGGGYTF
NA | TRBJ2-1 | NA | TRBV9 | TGTGCCAGCAGCGTTACCGGGCAGGGCTACAATGAGCAGTTCTTC | CASSVTGQGYNEQFF
TRBD2 | TRBJ2-1 | NA | TRBV6-2/TRBV6-3 | TGTGCCAGCAGCCTTTTCCGGGAGGTGGGCAATGAGCAGTTCTTC | CASSLFREVGNEQFF
NA | TRBJ1-3 | NA | TRBV25-1 | TGTGCCAGCAGTGCCCTGGGGGCAGGGCGAAATGGAAACACCATATATTTT | CASSALGAGRNGNTIYF
NA | TRBJ1-6 | NA | TRBV29-1 | TGCAGCGTCCAAACGGACAGTATGGGTAATTCACCCCTCCACTTT | CSVQTDSMGNSPLHF
NA | TRBJ1-2 | NA | TRBV19 | TGTGCCAGTAGTATAGTAGGAGTGGAAATATATGGCTACACCTTC | CASSIVGVEIYGYTF
NA | TRBJ2-7 | NA | TRBV11-1 | TGTGCCAGCAGCCTACCGGGACAAGCCTCCTACGAGCAGTACTTC | CASSLPGQASYEQYF
TRBD1 | TRBJ2-7 | NA | TRBV30 | TGTGCCTGGAGGACAGGGGCCTACGAGCAGTACTTC | CAWRTGAYEQYF
TRBD2 | TRBJ2-1 | NA | TRBV19 | TGTGCCAGCAGTAACGGGGCGGGGGGCCTCCATGAGCAGTTCTTC | CASSNGAGGLHEQFF
NA | TRBJ2-1 | NA | TRBV9 | TGTGCCAGCAACGTAGAAGGGACTCAATACAATGAGCAGTTCTTC | CASNVEGTQYNEQFF
TRBD2 | TRBJ2-1 | NA | TRBV5-4 | TGTGCCAGCAGCATAGCGGGCGCCGGTTACAATGAGCAGTTCTTC | CASSIAGAGYNEQFF
TRBD1 | TRBJ1-1 | NA | TRBV28 | TGTGCCAGCAGCCCTCGGACAGGGGTAGCTTTCTTT | CASSPRTGVAFF